Following are 6 T cell receptor beta chains from one sample sequenced in a study of blood T cells in healthy people across ages. Primers used in a second PCR of about 6 to 11 cycles were a sample-barcoded 5' primer and a J-beta primer mix. TCRdb re-called the 5' RACE reads with MiXCR, one entry per CDR3 protein. The table records about 1.8 million distinct CDR3 sequences, 49% of them present only once. Sequences were obtained from blood. The receptors originated from a woman in her thirties or forties in good health.

This chain joins TRBV21-1 and TRBJ1-1; the tabulated D call, TRBD1, remains unverified against the DNA. TRBV21-1 is marked as a pseudogene. The CDR3 covers 15 residues. Written as DNA, the CDR3 is TGTGCCAGCAGCAAAGAGGGACAGCCCGGGACTGAAGCTTTCTTT. Translated: CASSKEGQPGTEAFF.

V gene TRBV10-3 combines with J gene TRBJ2-3, with TRBD2 identical over 13 bases. The CDR3 sequence is 17 residues long. V was clipped by 6 bases and J by 0 bases; unmatched bases: 6. Germline lookup yields CDR1 ENHRY and CDR2 SYGVKD. CDR3 protein: CAIRKLAGGTSTDTQYF. CDR3 in DNA: TGTGCCATCAGAAAACTAGCGGGGGGGACTAGCACAGATACGCAGTATTTT.

The V and J genes are TRBV5-5 and TRBJ2-7, with 9 bases that match TRBD2. The J call could be wrong; TRBJ2-5 is a better fit for the DNA end. This CDR3 comprises 16 residues. From germline, CDR1 is SGHKS and CDR2 YYEKEE (reference sequence). CDR3 nucleotides: TGTGCCAGCAGCTTTGCCCGGACTAGCGACGTGGAGACCCAGTACTTC. Translation: CASSFARTSDVETQYF.

This clonotype was picked up many times. The V call is TRBV5-1, the J call TRBJ2-5; D may be TRBD1 or TRBD2 (5 bases each). With 8 bases removed from V and 0 bases from J, the gap between germline ends came to 11 bases. This CDR3 comprises 13 residues. Germline CDR1 SGHRS, CDR2 YFSETQ. The CDR3 nucleotides read TGCGCCAGTTCGAGGGGCCACCAAGAGACCCAGTACTTC. It translates to CASSRGHQETQYF.

This chain connects TRBV15 to TRBJ2-1, with TRBD2 matching over 11 bases. Germline lookup yields CDR1 LNHNV and CDR2 YYDKDF (reference sequence). CDR3 length: 14 residues. The CDR3 DNA sequence: TGTGCGACAACTCCGGGACTAGCGGACCAGGGGCAGTTCTTC. Residues: CATTPGLADQGQFF.

The chain is built from TRBV4-1 and TRBJ2-3, with 9 bases that match TRBD2. The CDR3 consists of 15 residues. V shed 1 base and J 7 bases; nucleotides not matched to a gene: 6. The germline gives CDR1 MGHRA, CDR2 YSYEKL. CDR3 in DNA: TGCGCCAGCAGCCAAGTAGCGGGGGCGCGGAATACGCAGTATTTT. The encoded protein is CASSQVAGARNTQYF.